Following are 21 T cell receptor beta chains from one sample sequenced in a study of control samples from healthy donors and cancer patients (dated by TCRdb to 2020 to 2021). The method behind the library was the immunoSEQ multiplex PCR assay. In its TCRdb copy, this immuneACCESS table keeps in-frame sequences only and misses some clones. Where compared with another copy, unresolved V genes explain less than half of these, and the others have no known cause. This sample is represented by around 72,000 clones; about four fifths of them were singletons. The ten most abundant clones make up about 16% of the sample. The sequenced sample consisted of blood. All receptors come from a man aged 50 or older in good health.

V is TRBV6-5 and J is TRBJ2-2; TRBD2 is a possible D gene (6 bases). From germline, CDR1 is MNHEY and CDR2 SVGAGI. V was clipped by 0 bases and J by 7 bases, with 15 bases between them. This CDR3 spans 16 amino acids. CDR3 DNA: TGTGCCAGCAGTTACTCGTCCCCTAGCGTAGGCGGGGAGCTGTTTTTT. Its protein is CASSYSSPSVGGELFF.

The V call is TRBV6-5, the J call TRBJ2-7; D might be TRBD2 (6 bases). This CDR3 comprises 15 residues. V lost 6 bases and J lost 2, with 17 bases in between. Germline V gene lookup returns CDR1 MNHEY and CDR2 SVGAGI. The chain's CDR3 is CASSLIADPTYEQYF. The CDR3 DNA sequence: TGTGCCAGCAGCTTAATAGCGGATCCTACCTACGAGCAGTACTTC.

This chain joins TRBV7-3 and TRBJ2-7; D uncertain. Trimming shortened V by 4 bases and J by 6 bases, and 10 bases separated the two germline ends. The CDR3 consists of 12 residues. Germline CDR1 SGHTA, CDR2 FQGTGA. The CDR3 protein is CASSSSLSEQYF. The DNA for the CDR3 is TGTGCCAGCAGCTCCTCCTTATCCGAGCAGTACTTC. The full variable domain, with the rest looked up from reference TRBV7-3 and TRBJ2-7, is GAGVSQTPSNKVTEKGKYVELRCDPISGHTALYWYRQSLGQGPEFLIYFQGTGAADDSGLPNDRFFAVRPEGSVSTLKIQRTERGDSAVYLCASSSSLSEQYFGPGTRLTVT.

The CDR3 coding sequence is TGTGCCAGCAGCTCAGCCCTTATGGGACTAGCGGGAGACGATACAGATACGCAGTATTTT. Amino acids: CASSSALMGLAGDDTDTQYF. The rearrangement uses TRBV7-6 and TRBJ2-3; TRBD2 agrees at 14 bases. The V and J ends lost 4 bases and 3 bases, in that order; junction bases with no gene match: 15. The CDR3 has 20 residues. Germline-derived CDR1 and CDR2 are SGHVS and FNYEAQ.

The chain joins TRBV24-1 to TRBJ2-2; 12 positions match TRBD2. V was pared by 3 bases and J by 3 bases, with 4 bases of the junction left unmatched. The CDR3 extends over 17 amino acids. Germline CDR1 KGHDR, CDR2 SFDVKD. Here the CDR3 reads CATSDLAGGPDTGELFF. In DNA, the CDR3 is TGTGCCACCAGTGATCTAGCGGGAGGGCCGGACACCGGGGAGCTGTTTTTT.

This clone came up a few times. The chain links TRBV7-2 to TRBJ2-1; D remains unclear. The CDR3 has 15 amino acids. Trimming removed 1 base at V and 5 bases at J, with 12 bases between. The germline V gene encodes CDR1 SGHTA and CDR2 FQGNSA. The CDR3 nucleotides read TGTGCCAGCAGCTTAGGTGGCCCGTCCCACAATGAGCAGTTCTTC. The encoded protein is CASSLGGPSHNEQFF.

The chain links TRBV7-2 to TRBJ2-3; no firm D call. The V end was cut by 1 base, the J end by 3 bases, with 8 bases between. This CDR3 is built from 14 residues. Germline V lookup: CDR1 SGHTA, CDR2 FQGNSA. CDR3 nucleotides: TGTGCCAGCAGCTTAGGGCTTAGGACAGATACGCAGTATTTT. Its protein is CASSLGLRTDTQYF.

This chain connects TRBV5-1 to TRBJ2-7, with 9 bases matching TRBD2. The CDR3 has 16 residues. CDR1 and CDR2 (germline): SGHRS, YFSETQ. With V trimmed by 4 bases and J by 7 bases, 15 bases remained unmatched. The CDR3 sequence: CASSDSSGMSPGEQYF. The DNA for the CDR3 is TGCGCCAGCAGCGATTCTAGCGGGATGAGCCCGGGGGAGCAGTACTTC.

The rearrangement joins TRBV6-2 or TRBV6-3 to TRBJ2-1; TRBD2 matches at 7 bases. The CDR3 sequence is 16 residues long. Germline loops: CDR1 MNHEY, CDR2 SVGEGT. Losses at the gene ends were 6 bases for V and 7 bases for J; bases not matched to a gene: 15. The DNA of the CDR3 is TGTGCCAGCAGCCCTTCCGGGGCTAGCGGAACGAATGAGCAGTTCTTC. It codes for CASSPSGASGTNEQFF.

The rearrangement links TRBV3-1 (or the pseudogene TRBV3-2) to TRBJ2-3, with D perhaps matching TRBD2 (5 bases). Germline V lookup: CDR1 LGHDT, CDR2 YNNKEL (reference sequence). This CDR3 is 16 amino acids long. Trimming removed 2 bases at V and 3 bases at J, with 15 bases between. CDR3 sequence (DNA): TGTGCCAGCAGCCAACGGGAACGGTTCGTTACAGATACGCAGTATTTT. Translation: CASSQRERFVTDTQYF.

The V call is TRBV6-5, the J call TRBJ2-3, with 9 positions matching TRBD2. With V trimmed by 6 bases and J by 6 bases, 10 bases remained unmatched. Germline CDR1 is MNHEY and CDR2 is SVGAGI. The CDR3 contains 15 residues. CDR3 sequence (DNA): TGTGCCAGCAGCCTCACTAGCGGGCGCCCCGATACGCAGTATTTT. It codes for CASSLTSGRPDTQYF.

The V and J genes are TRBV3-1 (or the pseudogene TRBV3-2) and TRBJ2-5; TRBD1 matches at 8 bases. CDR3 length: 13 residues. Germline V gene data show CDR1 as LGHDT and CDR2 as YNNKEL (reference sequence). V was pared by 3 bases and J by 4 bases, with 1 base of the junction left unmatched. The CDR3 DNA reads as TGTGCCAGCAGCCAGGACAGGGCAGAGACCCAGTACTTC. This translates into CASSQDRAETQYF.

V usage is TRBV6-2 or TRBV6-3 and J usage is TRBJ1-3; D not resolved. The CDR3 is 12 residues long. Trimming took 2 bases from V and 4 from J, leaving 3 bases between them. Germline CDR1 and CDR2: MNHEY and SVGEGT. The CDR3 sequence: CASSYTGNTIYF. Written as DNA, the CDR3 is TGTGCCAGCAGTTACACGGGAAACACCATATATTTT.

J is TRBJ2-7 and V is TRBV29-1, with 10 bases aligning to TRBD1. Per germline, CDR1 SQVTM and CDR2 ANQGSEA. This CDR3 is built from 12 residues. With V trimmed by 5 bases and J by 5 bases, 3 bases remained unmatched. In DNA, the CDR3 is TGCAGCGTTACCGGGACAGGGGACGAGCAGTACTTC. As protein: CSVTGTGDEQYF.

This chain uses TRBV9 with TRBJ1-1, with 9 bases fitting TRBD1. The germline V gene encodes CDR1 SGDLS and CDR2 YYNGEE. The CDR3 length is 13 residues. V shed 3 bases and J 7 bases; nucleotides not matched to a gene: 4. DNA of the CDR3: TGTGCCAGCAGCGCTGGGACAGGGCGTGAAGCTTTCTTT. Its translation: CASSAGTGREAFF.

The genes are TRBV9 and TRBJ2-4, with TRBD1 as a possible D gene (6 bases). This CDR3 is built from 19 residues. Looked up from germline, CDR1 is SGDLS and CDR2 is YYNGEE. V gave up 0 bases and J gave up 0 bases, with 19 bases separating them. Written as DNA, the CDR3 is TGTGCCAGCAGCGTAGGGCCGAGACAGGCCACTTTAGCCAAAAACATTCAGTACTTC. This gives the protein CASSVGPRQATLAKNIQYF.

This sequence joins TRBV27 and TRBJ2-7; D ambiguous. Trimming removed 5 bases from V and 0 bases from J, with 11 bases in between. The CDR3 sequence is 14 residues long. Germline V lookup: CDR1 MNHEY, CDR2 SMNVEV (reference sequence). The CDR3: CASSTDGNSYEQYF. The CDR3 bases are TGTGCCAGCAGTACCGATGGTAACTCCTACGAGCAGTACTTC.

V is TRBV28 and J is TRBJ1-4; the D is unclear. The germline V gene encodes CDR1 MDHEN and CDR2 SYDVKM. This CDR3 has 16 amino acids. Trimming removed 3 bases at V and 0 bases at J, with 11 bases between. CDR3 DNA: TGTGCCAGCAGTTTGGAAGGAGCTGCAACTAATGAAAAACTGTTTTTT. Amino acids: CASSLEGAATNEKLFF.

The chain couples TRBV2 to TRBJ1-2; D is ambiguous. The V gene's germline CDR1 is SNHLY and CDR2 FYNNEI. V was cut by 6 bases and J by 0 bases, with 11 bases left in between. This CDR3 region has 14 residues. CDR3 nucleotides: TGTGCCAGCAGCGAGGTTTCTTCTAACTATGGCTACACCTTC. It specifies CASSEVSSNYGYTF.

This clone was seen only a few times. The chain recombines TRBV11-3 with TRBJ2-1; D is perhaps TRBD2 (5 bases). V dropped 1 base and J dropped 5 bases, with 21 bases sitting between them. CDR1 and CDR2 from the germline V gene are SGHNT and YENEEA. The CDR3 totals 18 residues. The CDR3 protein is CASSLVGVLGSQDNEQFF. In DNA, the CDR3 is TGTGCCAGCAGCTTAGTCGGGGTCCTCGGGTCGCAGGACAATGAGCAGTTCTTC.

The J gene is TRBJ1-1, the V gene TRBV29-1; 9 nucleotides line up with TRBD1. After removal of 7 bases from V and 0 bases from J, the junction contained 3 bases not matched to a gene. This CDR3 contains 13 residues. Germline V gene sequence: CDR1 SQVTM, CDR2 ANQGSEA. CDR3 in amino acids: CSAGTGMNTEAFF. Written as DNA, the CDR3 is TGCAGCGCCGGGACAGGGATGAACACTGAAGCTTTCTTT.